The 30 T cell receptor beta chains listed next were all sequenced from one sample in a study of T cells after yellow fever vaccination. TCRdb reanalysed the 5' RACE reads using MiXCR and keeps one entry per CDR3 protein. The sample has around 72,000 distinct CDR3 sequences, more than 5.5% seen once. The sample here was CD8+ T cells sorted from PBMCs, taken less than 11 days after the first yellow fever vaccination. The receptors were gathered from a young man who received the YFV17D yellow fever vaccine.

For the CDR3, the DNA is TGTGCCAGCAGCTTACGCTCTAGCGACACCGGGGAGCTGTTTTTT. This encodes CASSLRSSDTGELFF. The genes are TRBV7-6 and TRBJ2-2; possibly TRBD2 for D (6 bases). V was pared by 2 bases and J by 3 bases, with 10 bases between. The CDR3 has 15 residues. Germline-derived CDR1 and CDR2 are SGHVS and FNYEAQ.

This clonotype was picked up many times. The chain uses TRBV5-1 and TRBJ1-2; D gene unclear. Germline V gene sequence: CDR1 SGHRS, CDR2 YFSETQ. Trimming took 5 bases from V and 7 from J, leaving 15 bases between them. The CDR3 contains 13 residues. The CDR3 reads CASRNRGKGGYTF. CDR3 DNA sequence: TGCGCCAGCAGAAACCGGGGAAAGGGTGGCTACACCTTC.

Only a few counts were recorded for this clonotype. This chain joins TRBV4-1 and TRBJ2-1, with TRBD2 matching over 13 bases. This CDR3 has 18 amino acids. J lost 3 bases, V lost 2 bases, and 7 bases had no gene match. Germline V lookup: CDR1 MGHRA, CDR2 YSYEKL. CDR3 sequence (DNA): TGCGCCAGCAGCCAAACCGGACTAGCGGGGGACCACTACAATGAGCAGTTCTTC. Translating gives CASSQTGLAGDHYNEQFF.

With regard to this clonotype: Compared with germline, one end of the junction differs, possibly owing to a read error. V and J are TRBV5-1 and TRBJ2-5, with D unresolved. Germline CDR1 reads SGHRS; CDR2 reads YFSETQ. The CDR3 runs to 13 residues. Here the CDR3 reads CASRLPGQETKYF. In DNA, the CDR3 is TGCGCCAGCAGACTTCCCGGGCAAGAGACCAAGTACTTC.

The V gene is TRBV6-2 or TRBV6-3, the J gene TRBJ2-5, with TRBD1 matching 12 bases. CDR3 length: 15 amino acids. V was clipped by 2 bases and J by 4 bases; unmatched bases: 2. Germline V gene sequence: CDR1 MNHEY, CDR2 SVGEGT. The DNA for the CDR3 is TGTGCCAGCAGTTACGGGACAGGGGGCCGAGAGACCCAGTACTTC. Translated, it gives CASSYGTGGRETQYF.

The rearrangement joins TRBV9 to TRBJ2-2, with no clear D. The CDR3 sequence is 13 residues long. Looked up from germline, CDR1 is SGDLS and CDR2 is YYNGEE. V lost 8 bases to trimming and J lost 0 bases, with 8 bases between them. The CDR3 reads CARSPANTGELFF. CDR3 DNA: TGTGCCAGAAGCCCAGCGAACACCGGGGAGCTGTTTTTT.

At least ten counts were recorded for this clonotype. V and J are TRBV4-3 and TRBJ1-3, with D possibly being TRBD1 (5 bases). Trimming took off 0 bases at V and 4 bases at J, with 13 bases between the two ends. The length of the CDR3 is 16 residues. Germline V gives CDR1 LGHNA, CDR2 YSLEER. Here the CDR3 reads CASSQDLGGAGNTIYF. The CDR3 DNA is TGCGCCAGCAGCCAAGATCTCGGGGGTGCAGGAAACACCATATATTTT.

There are many counts of this clonotype. The chain carries TRBV6-2 or TRBV6-3 and TRBJ2-7; a weak D match, TRBD1 (5 bases). The CDR3 is 13 amino acids. The V and J ends lost 5 bases and 4 bases respectively, with 12 bases between them. The germline V gene has CDR1 MNHEY and CDR2 SVGEGT. This chain's CDR3 is CASSRSTAYEQYV. Here the CDR3 DNA reads TGTGCCAGCAGTCGATCGACAGCTTACGAGCAGTACGTC.

At least ten counts were recorded for this clonotype. In DNA form, the CDR3 reads TGTGCCAGCAGCCGGGTCGCGGGGACAGGGGGAGGAGAGACCCAGTACTTC. Amino acid sequence: CASSRVAGTGGGETQYF. The chain recombines TRBV5-8 with TRBJ2-5; 11 bases fit TRBD1. CDR3 length: 17 amino acids. Germline V gene lookup returns CDR1 SGHTS and CDR2 YDEGEE. The V and J ends lost 4 bases and 4 bases, in that order; junction bases with no gene match: 12.

This clonotype was seen at least ten times. The chain combines TRBV10-2 with TRBJ2-7; a weak D match, TRBD1 (5 bases). V dropped 6 bases and J dropped 2 bases, with 11 bases sitting between them. CDR3 length: 13 residues. Looked up from germline, CDR1 is WSHSY and CDR2 is SAAADI. DNA of the CDR3: TGCGCCAGCAGAGATCAGGGTGCCTACGAGCAGTACGTC. Its protein is CASRDQGAYEQYV.

This clonotype appeared a few times. The J gene is TRBJ2-3, the V gene TRBV13; 12 bases fit TRBD2. The CDR3 has 15 amino acids. Germline-derived CDR1 and CDR2 are PRHDT and FYEKMQ (reference sequence). V was clipped by 7 bases and J by 5 bases; unmatched bases: 7. The CDR3 DNA reads as TGTGCCAGCATCCTGACTAGCGGGGGAGGAGATACGCAGTATTTT. Encoded protein: CASILTSGGGDTQYF.

This clonotype has ten or more counts. V and J are TRBV14 and TRBJ2-3; 7 bases are a match to TRBD2. The CDR3 is made up of 19 amino acids. In germline, CDR1 is SGHDN, CDR2 FVKESK. Germline trimming cut 0 bases from V and 2 bases from J; bases unmatched to any gene: 14. The CDR3 nucleotides read TGTGCCAGCAGCCAAGACTCGCACGCCCCGGGGGGACTCACAGATACGCAGTATTTT. This encodes CASSQDSHAPGGLTDTQYF.

This clonotype was counted at least ten times. A junction boundary mismatches the germline segment, possibly from a read error. The chain couples TRBV25-1 to TRBJ1-1; 7 bases map to TRBD1. The germline V gene encodes CDR1 MGHDK and CDR2 SYGVNS. This CDR3 comprises 15 residues. The CDR3 coding sequence is TGTGCCAGCAATCCTTCGACAGGGCCAATAAGACGAAAATATTTT. Its translation is CASNPSTGPIRRKYF.

This clonotype has a count of ten or more. The chain links TRBV9 to TRBJ1-3, with no clear D. The germline CDR1 and CDR2 sequences are SGDLS and YYNGEE. The V end lost 0 bases, the J end lost 0 bases, and 10 bases lay between the germline ends. This CDR3 is 16 amino acids long. The chain's CDR3 is CASSVVGGSSGNTIYF. The CDR3 DNA reads as TGTGCCAGCAGCGTAGTAGGAGGGAGCTCTGGAAACACCATATATTTT.

At least ten counts were recorded for this clonotype. The chain employs TRBV7-8 and TRBJ2-7, with D hard to call. From germline, CDR1 is SGHVS and CDR2 FQNEAQ. Between the trimmed V and J ends, which lost 1 base and 3 bases, there was a span of 4 bases. The CDR3 covers 12 residues. The CDR3 DNA follows: TGTGCCAGCAGCTTAGTGGGCTACGAGCAGTACTTC. This encodes CASSLVGYEQYF.

The chain recombines TRBV7-9 with TRBJ1-1; D is unresolved. Looked up from germline, CDR1 is SEHNR and CDR2 is FQNEAQ (reference sequence). The CDR3 loop spans 14 amino acids. V lost 5 bases, J lost 3 bases, and 13 bases lay in between. The CDR3 DNA reads TGTGCCAGCAGCCCTCCGCATGTGGACACTGAAGCTTTCTTT. It codes for CASSPPHVDTEAFF.

The chain combines TRBV5-4 with TRBJ2-3; 14 bases map to TRBD2. This CDR3 is built from 15 residues. Trimming cost V 3 bases and J 4 bases; bases outside gene matches: 1. Germline V gene lookup returns CDR1 SGHNT and CDR2 YYREEE (reference sequence). The CDR3 loop reads CASSSTSGGADTQYF. The DNA for the CDR3 is TGTGCCAGCAGCTCGACTAGCGGGGGGGCAGATACGCAGTATTTT.

This clonotype appeared many times. This chain joins TRBV4-3 and TRBJ2-1; 8 nucleotides match TRBD2. V lost 4 bases, J lost 0 bases, and 2 bases stayed unmatched. CDR3 length equals 15 residues. The germline gives CDR1 LGHNA, CDR2 YSLEER. CDR3 DNA: TGCGCCAGCAGCCCCGGGACTAGCTCCTACAATGAGCAGTTCTTC. This encodes CASSPGTSSYNEQFF.

Many counts were recorded for this clonotype. The rearrangement links TRBV4-3 to TRBJ2-3; D is possibly TRBD1 or TRBD2 (5 bases each). V was pared by 1 base and J by 4 bases, with 9 bases between. Germline V CDR1 and CDR2: LGHNA, YSLEER. The CDR3 is 14 residues long. Here the CDR3 DNA reads TGCGCCAGCAGCCAAGTTACGGGGCCAGATACGCAGTATTTT. Protein product: CASSQVTGPDTQYF.

There are many counts of this clonotype. As DNA, the CDR3 is TGCAGTGCTAGAGCCGACACTACCGGGGCACCCCTCCACTTT. This sequence encodes CSARADTTGAPLHF. The chain carries TRBV20-1 and TRBJ1-6; D remains unclear. The CDR3 has 14 residues. Trimming pared 1 base from V and 11 bases from J, leaving 15 bases between. In germline, CDR1 is DFQATT, CDR2 SNEGSKA (reference sequence).

This clonotype showed up many times. The chain recombines TRBV6-2 or TRBV6-3 with TRBJ2-2, with 9 nucleotides matching TRBD1. With V trimmed by 0 bases and J by 3 bases, 5 bases remained unmatched. This CDR3 is 17 amino acids long. CDR1 is MNHEY and CDR2 is SVGEGT in the germline V gene. CDR3 nucleotides: TGTGCCAGCAGTTACTCGGAGGGGGACAGGGACACCGGGGAGCTGTTTTTT. Translated: CASSYSEGDRDTGELFF.

This chain joins TRBV6-1 and TRBJ1-4, with a tentative D call TRBD1 (6 bases). V was pared by 5 bases and J by 7 bases, with 26 bases between. The CDR3 extends over 18 amino acids. The germline gives CDR1 MNHNS, CDR2 SASEGT. CDR3 residues: CASSPRTDPSIMSEKLFF. CDR3 bases: TGTGCCAGCAGTCCCCGGACAGATCCATCCATCATGTCTGAAAAACTGTTTTTT.

The J gene is TRBJ2-3, the V gene TRBV12-3 or TRBV12-4; TRBD2 is a possible D gene (7 bases). V was cut by 7 bases and J by 14 bases, with 19 bases left in between. This CDR3 comprises 12 residues. The CDR3 coding sequence is TGTGCCAGCACTTTGGGGGGGGGGCAGAGGTATTTT. Residues: CASTLGGGQRYF.

This clonotype was detected ten times or more. V and J are TRBV27 and TRBJ1-5; possibly TRBD1 for D (6 bases). CDR1 is MNHEY and CDR2 is SMNVEV in the germline V gene (reference sequence). V shed 3 bases and J shed 3 bases, with 12 bases lying between them. The CDR3 totals 15 residues. The CDR3 loop reads CASSLSGQNNQPQHF. The CDR3 bases are TGTGCCAGCAGTTTGTCAGGACAGAACAATCAGCCCCAGCATTTT.

In its sample, this clonotype was seen many times. The genes are TRBV12-3 or TRBV12-4 and TRBJ1-2, with 8 bases lining up with TRBD1. The CDR3 has 14 amino acids. The trim removed 3 bases at V and 2 bases at J, leaving 2 bases unmatched. The CDR3 sequence is CASSLAGGNYGYTF. Written as DNA, the CDR3 is TGTGCCAGCAGTTTGGCAGGGGGCAACTATGGCTACACCTTC.

This clonotype was seen a few times. This chain connects TRBV5-6 to TRBJ2-5; no firm D call. Per the germline V gene, CDR1 is SGHDT and CDR2 is YYEEEE. The CDR3 has 17 amino acids. V shed 2 bases and J shed 3 bases, with 20 bases lying between them. As DNA, the CDR3 is TGTGCCAGCAGCTTCGAGAAGCTCGTCGGATACGAAGAGACCCAGTACTTC. Protein sequence: CASSFEKLVGYEETQYF.

This clonotype was observed a few times. A junction boundary mismatches the germline segment, possibly from a read error. This sequence joins TRBV14 and TRBJ1-2; TRBD1 agrees at 10 bases. Germline V lookup: CDR1 SGHDN, CDR2 FVKESK. This CDR3 contains 15 residues. CDR3 sequence: CASSQDRGPRDGYTF. The CDR3 DNA is TGTGCCAGCAGTCAAGACAGGGGGCCCCGGGATGGCTACACCTTC. Supplemented by reference TRBV14 and TRBJ1-2, the full variable domain reads EAGVTQFPSHSVIEKGQTVTLRCDPISGHDNLYWYRRVMGKEIKFLLHFVKESKQDESGMPNNRFLAERTGGTYSTLKVQPAELEDSGVYFCASSQDRGPRDGYTFGSGTRLTVV.

V gene TRBV7-2 combines with J gene TRBJ1-5, with unresolved D. The CDR3 runs to 15 residues. Germline V lookup: CDR1 SGHTA, CDR2 FQGNSA. The V gene lost 1 base and the J gene lost 2 bases, with 9 bases spanning the gap. Here the CDR3 reads CASSLVGGGNQPQHF. In nucleotides, the CDR3 is TGTGCCAGCAGCTTAGTCGGCGGGGGCAATCAGCCCCAGCATTTT.

Comment on this clonotype: At one of its ends the junction is not consistent with the germline gene, which may arise from a read error. The chain has TRBV27 and TRBJ2-5; D gene ambiguous. Germline V gene lookup returns CDR1 MNHEY and CDR2 SMNVEV (reference sequence). The length of the CDR3 is 12 residues. The CDR3 loop is CASSPPGESQYF. CDR3 DNA: TGTGCCAGCAGCCCACCAGGAGAGTCCCAGTACTTC.

This clonotype was seen at least ten times. The genes are TRBV29-1 and TRBJ2-7; the D gene could be TRBD1 or TRBD2 (5 bases each). Germline-derived CDR1 and CDR2 are SQVTM and ANQGSEA. Trimming shortened V by 3 bases and J by 0 bases, and 9 bases separated the two germline ends. This CDR3 region has 13 residues. CDR3 bases: TGCAGCGTTGAGAGAGGGGACTCCTACGAGCAGTACTTC. Protein: CSVERGDSYEQYF.